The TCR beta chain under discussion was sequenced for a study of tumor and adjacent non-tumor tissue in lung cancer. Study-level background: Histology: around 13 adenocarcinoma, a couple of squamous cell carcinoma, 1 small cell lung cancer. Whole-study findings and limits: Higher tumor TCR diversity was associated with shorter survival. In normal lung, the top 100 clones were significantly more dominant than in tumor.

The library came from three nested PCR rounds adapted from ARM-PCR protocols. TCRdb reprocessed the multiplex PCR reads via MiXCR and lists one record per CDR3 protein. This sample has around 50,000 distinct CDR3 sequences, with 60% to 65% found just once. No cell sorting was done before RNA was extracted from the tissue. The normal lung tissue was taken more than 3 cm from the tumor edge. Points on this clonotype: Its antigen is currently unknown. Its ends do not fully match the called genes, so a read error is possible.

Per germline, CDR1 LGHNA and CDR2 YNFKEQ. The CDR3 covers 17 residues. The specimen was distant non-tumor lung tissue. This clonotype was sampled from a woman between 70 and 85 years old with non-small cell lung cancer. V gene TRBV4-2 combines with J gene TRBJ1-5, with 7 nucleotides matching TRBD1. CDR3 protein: CASRPGGRSLNNQSQDF. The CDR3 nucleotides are TGTGCCAGCAGACCAGGGGGACGTAGCCTTAACAATCAGTCCCAGGATTTT.